This paragraph covers one T cell receptor beta chain sequence. The antigen is not known. No patient escaped relapse after autologous stem cell transplantation, and brentuximab vedotin exposure varied. The sample comes from a study of PD-1 blockade in classical Hodgkin lymphoma. General observations from the study: Lower baseline TCR diversity was reported for newly diagnosed patients than for healthy donors. Patients were excluded if nivolumab began under 1 year after ASCT (the autologous transplant). Baseline diversity in complete responders resembled that of newly diagnosed patients.

Produced via immunoSEQ multiplex PCR; TCRdb's table is partial and in-frame only. The sample carries around 28,000 clones, around four fifths recorded once. The CDR3 covers 13 residues. Germline lookup yields CDR1 KGHSH and CDR2 LQKENI. V shed 4 bases and J 6 bases; nucleotides not matched to a gene: 5. The receptor was derived from a human donor with classical Hodgkin lymphoma. This chain joins TRBV18 and TRBJ2-7; 8 nucleotides line up with TRBD1. Specimen: peripheral blood mononuclear cells (PBMCs), collected before the second cycle of nivolumab. The CDR3 bases are TGTGCCAGCTCACTGGGACAGGCTGCCGAGCAGTACGTC. Amino acids: CASSLGQAAEQYV.